This is a list of T cell receptor beta chains from one sample in a study of T cell responses to AZD1222 COVID-19 vaccine. The data were produced by immunoSEQ multiplex PCR, yet TCRdb's version contains in-frame clones alone and is incomplete. The data show 150,000 to 200,000 clones, with about 90% seen just once and under 1.2% held by the top ten. Here the sequenced sample was peripheral blood, taken 28 days after the second AZD1222 dose. All receptors come from an adult who received the AZD1222 COVID-19 vaccine. The CDR3 runs from the conserved cysteine through the conserved F or W. A D gene is named only where the DNA matches it firmly. A clone size is listed for some rows: how often the clone was seen (once, few, many), or a class if it is expanded.

J gene: TRBJ2-6
D gene: -
clone size: once
V gene: TRBV3-1/TRBV3-2
CDR3 protein: CASSRDRTSGANVLTF
CDR3 DNA: TGTGCCAGCAGCCGAGACAGAACCTCTGGGGCCAACGTCCTGACTTTC

J gene: TRBJ2-5
D gene: TRBD2
clone size: -
V gene: TRBV7-3
CDR3 protein: CASSPFGLAGVMGTQYF
CDR3 DNA: TGTGCCAGCAGCCCCTTCGGACTAGCGGGGGTCATGGGGACCCAGTACTTC

J gene: TRBJ2-1
D gene: -
clone size: -
V gene: TRBV5-6
CDR3 protein: CASSDRVVNEQFF
CDR3 DNA: TGTGCCAGCAGCGACCGAGTGGTGAATGAGCAGTTCTTC

J gene: TRBJ1-1
D gene: -
clone size: -
V gene: TRBV5-4
CDR3 protein: CASSRRGNTEAFF
CDR3 DNA: TGTGCCAGCAGCCGACGGGGGAACACTGAAGCTTTCTTT

J gene: TRBJ1-1
D gene: -
clone size: -
V gene: TRBV3-1/TRBV3-2
CDR3 protein: CASSHAVNGAEAFF
CDR3 DNA: TGTGCCAGCAGCCATGCGGTAAATGGGGCTGAAGCTTTCTTT

J gene: TRBJ2-2
D gene: -
clone size: -
V gene: TRBV21-1
CDR3 protein: CASSKPGAGGKGTGELFF
CDR3 DNA: TGTGCCAGCAGCAAACCGGGGGCAGGGGGTAAGGGAACCGGGGAGCTGTTTTTT

J gene: TRBJ2-1
D gene: -
clone size: -
V gene: TRBV5-1
CDR3 protein: CASSPGSGAGNEQFF
CDR3 DNA: TGCGCCAGCAGCCCGGGGTCAGGGGCGGGCAATGAGCAGTTCTTC

J gene: TRBJ1-3
D gene: TRBD1
clone size: -
V gene: TRBV7-9
CDR3 protein: CASSLIRGQGSSGNTIYF
CDR3 DNA: TGTGCCAGCAGCCTTATTAGGGGACAGGGAAGCTCTGGAAACACCATATATTTT

J gene: TRBJ2-3
D gene: -
clone size: -
V gene: TRBV20-1
CDR3 protein: CSASGPEGTDTQYF
CDR3 DNA: TGCAGTGCTAGTGGCCCGGAGGGCACAGATACGCAGTATTTT

J gene: TRBJ2-7
D gene: TRBD1
clone size: once
V gene: TRBV27
CDR3 protein: CASRQTGKTYEQYF
CDR3 DNA: TGTGCCAGCCGACAGACAGGGAAAACTTACGAGCAGTACTTC

J gene: TRBJ2-7
D gene: -
clone size: -
V gene: TRBV9
CDR3 protein: CASSVGASRWYEQYF
CDR3 DNA: TGTGCCAGCAGCGTAGGTGCCAGCAGATGGTACGAGCAGTACTTC

J gene: TRBJ1-6
D gene: -
clone size: -
V gene: TRBV6-5
CDR3 protein: CASSSDSSNSPLHF
CDR3 DNA: TGTGCCAGCAGCTCGGACAGTTCTAATTCACCCCTCCACTTT

J gene: TRBJ1-2
D gene: -
clone size: -
V gene: TRBV19
CDR3 protein: CASSIGGFPYGYTF
CDR3 DNA: TGTGCCAGTAGTATTGGGGGGTTCCCCTATGGCTACACCTTC

J gene: TRBJ2-5
D gene: TRBD1
clone size: -
V gene: TRBV5-5
CDR3 protein: CASSSQGSETQYF
CDR3 DNA: TGTGCCAGCAGTTCACAGGGGTCGGAGACCCAGTACTTC

J gene: TRBJ1-5
D gene: TRBD1
clone size: -
V gene: TRBV19
CDR3 protein: CASSPTGGHQPQHF
CDR3 DNA: TGTGCCAGTAGCCCGACAGGGGGCCATCAGCCCCAGCATTTT

J gene: TRBJ2-3
D gene: -
clone size: -
V gene: TRBV11-2
CDR3 protein: CASSPRGGTDTQYF
CDR3 DNA: TGTGCCAGCAGCCCGAGGGGGGGCACCGATACGCAGTATTTT

J gene: TRBJ2-1
D gene: TRBD2
clone size: -
V gene: TRBV9
CDR3 protein: CASSVGTSGGALNEQFF
CDR3 DNA: TGTGCCAGCAGCGTAGGGACTAGCGGGGGGGCCCTTAATGAGCAGTTCTTC

J gene: TRBJ1-6
D gene: -
clone size: once
V gene: TRBV27
CDR3 protein: CASSLSLVSSYNSPLHF
CDR3 DNA: TGTGCCAGCAGTTTATCCCTGGTTAGCTCCTATAATTCACCCCTCCACTTT

J gene: TRBJ1-2
D gene: -
clone size: medium-sized
V gene: TRBV5-6
CDR3 protein: CASSGPQEYGYTF
CDR3 DNA: TGTGCCAGCAGTGGACCCCAGGAGTATGGCTACACCTTC

J gene: TRBJ1-1
D gene: -
clone size: -
V gene: TRBV19
CDR3 protein: CASSRGVRTEAFF
CDR3 DNA: TGTGCCAGTAGTCGGGGGGTTCGAACTGAAGCTTTCTTT

J gene: TRBJ1-4
D gene: -
clone size: -
V gene: TRBV11-3
CDR3 protein: CASSFPPFGGWAEKLFF
CDR3 DNA: TGTGCCAGCAGCTTCCCTCCGTTTGGGGGTTGGGCTGAAAAACTGTTTTTT

J gene: TRBJ2-3
D gene: -
clone size: -
V gene: TRBV10-3
CDR3 protein: CAISGMRGRDLTDTQYF
CDR3 DNA: TGTGCCATCAGTGGAATGCGGGGCCGGGACCTCACAGATACGCAGTATTTT

J gene: TRBJ1-1
D gene: -
clone size: -
V gene: TRBV7-8
CDR3 protein: CASSPHRVRLSEAFF
CDR3 DNA: TGTGCCAGCAGCCCCCACAGGGTGCGGTTATCTGAAGCTTTCTTT

J gene: TRBJ1-2
D gene: -
clone size: -
V gene: TRBV18
CDR3 protein: CASSLDSAPPRPTGGYTF
CDR3 DNA: TGTGCCAGCTCTCTAGACAGTGCGCCCCCCCGCCCGACGGGGGGCTACACCTTC

J gene: TRBJ1-2
D gene: TRBD1
clone size: -
V gene: TRBV29-1
CDR3 protein: CSVDTESGGANYGYTF
CDR3 DNA: TGCAGCGTTGATACAGAGTCAGGGGGAGCTAACTATGGCTACACCTTC

J gene: TRBJ2-5
D gene: -
clone size: once
V gene: TRBV13
CDR3 protein: CASSLGVAGGTGTQYF
CDR3 DNA: TGTGCCAGCAGCTTAGGCGTCGCAGGGGGGACGGGGACCCAGTACTTC

J gene: TRBJ1-5
D gene: TRBD1
clone size: -
V gene: TRBV19
CDR3 protein: CASSILIRGQPQHF
CDR3 DNA: TGTGCCAGTAGTATCTTGATCAGGGGGCAGCCCCAGCATTTT